The 3 T cell receptor beta chains reported below all come from one sample, sequenced in a study of blood T cell repertoires in COVID-19. TCRdb's table, derived via immunoSEQ multiplex PCR, lists solely in-frame clones and lacks some. The sample includes roughly 380,000 clones, roughly 80% of them seen just once. The material sequenced was peripheral blood. These receptors were obtained from a human donor with acute or convalescent COVID-19. The donor label of this sample is uncertain.

The gene calls are TRBV7-9 and TRBJ2-1, with TRBD1 matching over 9 bases. Germline V gives CDR1 SEHNR, CDR2 FQNEAQ (reference sequence). Trimming removed 5 bases from V and 8 bases from J; junction bases left unmatched: 16. This CDR3 region has 17 residues. The CDR3 here is CASSPLSGTGIADEQFF. For the CDR3, the DNA is TGTGCCAGCAGCCCACTCTCAGGGACAGGGATAGCGGATGAGCAGTTCTTC. Full variable domain (outside the CDR3, taken from reference TRBV7-9 and TRBJ2-1): DTGVSQNPRHKITKRGQNVTFRCDPISEHNRLYWYRQTLGQGPEFLTYFQNEAQLEKSRLLSDRFSAERPKGSFSTLEIQRTEQGDSAMYLCASSPLSGTGIADEQFFGPGTRLTVL.

The chain links TRBV7-2 to TRBJ1-6; D call uncertain. The CDR3 is 13 residues long. CDR1 and CDR2 (germline): SGHTA, FQGNSA. Trimming shortened V by 4 bases and J by 8 bases, and 9 bases separated the two germline ends. The chain's CDR3 is CASSWREYSPLHF. Here the CDR3 DNA reads TGTGCCAGCAGCTGGCGGGAATATTCACCCCTCCACTTT.

This clone was seen a few times. The rearrangement joins TRBV7-9 to TRBJ1-6; TRBD1 agrees at 7 bases. From germline, CDR1 is SEHNR and CDR2 FQNEAQ (reference sequence). CDR3 length: 14 amino acids. J gave up 9 bases and V 5 bases, and 7 bases lay outside the gene matches. CDR3 coding DNA: TGTGCCAGCAGCCTTACAGGGGAAGGTTCACCCCTCCACTTT. The encoded protein is CASSLTGEGSPLHF.